The next 12 T cell receptor beta chains were all read from a single sample in a study of tumor and adjacent non-tumor tissue in lung cancer. A modified ARM-PCR protocol with three rounds of nested PCR amplified TCRbeta. TCRdb used MiXCR to reprocess the multiplex PCR reads, holding one entry per CDR3 protein. Of approximately 120,000 distinct CDR3 sequences listed, roughly three fifths are singletons. The template was RNA from unsorted bulk tissue. The normal lung tissue was taken more than 3 cm from the tumor edge. The sequenced sample was distant non-tumor lung tissue. Every receptor here comes from a man in his sixties with non-small cell lung cancer.

With respect to this clonotype: Here the CDR3 omits its conserved ending phenylalanine or tryptophan, so a read error is the likely source. The rearrangement uses TRBV4-2 and TRBJ2-4; 7 bases line up with TRBD2. The CDR3 spans 19 residues. Looked up from germline, CDR1 is LGHNA and CDR2 is YNFKEQ. Written as DNA, the CDR3 is TGTGCCAGCAACCAAGCGCAGGCTAGCGGATCGTTATCCAAAAACATTCAGTACCTC. As protein: CASNQAQASGSLSKNIQYL.

About this clonotype itself: At one end, the junction sequence differs from germline, possibly due to a read error. This chain connects TRBV11-2 to TRBJ2-2; weak D call: TRBD2 (5 bases). The CDR3 runs to 15 residues. Germline values: CDR1 SGHAT, CDR2 FQNNGV. CDR3 residues: CASSERLANTGEPFF. Written as DNA, the CDR3 is TGTGCCAGCAGCGAGAGGCTAGCTAATACCGGGGAGCCGTTCTTT.

Points on this clonotype: A read error may account for a junction end that differs from germline. This chain joins TRBV10-2 and TRBJ2-1; 8 bases align to TRBD2. CDR3 size: 15 residues. CDR1 is WSHSY and CDR2 is SAAADI in the germline V gene. The CDR3 region is CASRTGGTTYNVQFF. The CDR3, as DNA: TGCGCCAGCAGAACGGGGGGGACGACCTATAATGTGCAGTTCTTC.

A remark on this clonotype: At one end the junction does not follow the germline gene, possibly because of a read error. V is TRBV11-1 and J is TRBJ2-6; D perhaps matches TRBD2 (6 bases). The CDR3 totals 16 residues. CDR1 SGHAT and CDR2 FQDESV come from the germline V gene (reference sequence). The DNA for the CDR3 is TGTGCCAGCAGCTTCGGGGGAAGCTCTGGGGCCAACCTCCTTATTTTC. Encoded protein: CASSFGGSSGANLLIF.

The V call is TRBV21-1, the J call TRBJ1-3. TRBV21-1 is a documented pseudogene. The CDR3 spans 16 residues. CDR3 amino acids: CASSDRGHVSGNTIYF. CDR3 DNA sequence: TGTGCCAGCAGCGACCGTGGTCACGTCTCTGGAAACACCATATATTTT.

A remark on this clonotype: A single base separates this from a much larger clone, so it may be a read error. V usage is TRBV7-9 and J usage is TRBJ2-3, with a tentative D call TRBD2 (5 bases). The CDR3 has 15 amino acids. Germline V CDR1 and CDR2: SEHNR, FQNEAQ (reference sequence). V dropped 3 bases and J dropped 6 bases, with 16 bases sitting between them. The CDR3 sequence is CASSFSSGEGDTQYF. CDR3 nucleotide sequence: TGTGCCAGCAGCTTTAGCTCCGGAGAGGGTGATACGCAGTATTTT.

On this clonotype itself: At one boundary the junction diverges from the germline segment, which might be a read error. This chain links TRBV6-4 with TRBJ2-6; TRBD1 is a possible D gene (5 bases). This CDR3 spans 15 amino acids. Germline assignment: CDR1 MRHNA and CDR2 SNTAGT. This chain's CDR3 is CASSDFNSGANVLSF. The CDR3 region has the DNA TGTGCCAGCAGTGACTTTAATTCTGGGGCCAATGTCCTGAGTTTC.

With regard to this clonotype: A read error is possible here, since a much larger clone lies one base away. V is TRBV11-2 and J is TRBJ1-1; D not resolved. V was cut by 3 bases and J by 1 base, with 12 bases left in between. Germline values: CDR1 SGHAT, CDR2 FQNNGV. This CDR3 has 15 amino acids. The CDR3 sequence is CASSLIRCGNTEAFF. The CDR3 coding sequence is TGTGCCAGCAGCTTGATCCGGTGCGGGAACACTGAAGCTTTCTTT.

The chain recombines TRBV11-2 with TRBJ2-5; a possible D gene is TRBD1 (6 bases). Germline values: CDR1 SGHAT, CDR2 FQNNGV. V gave up 3 bases and J gave up 5 bases, with 16 bases separating them. The CDR3 consists of 15 residues. In nucleotides, the CDR3 is TGTGCCAGCAGCTTGGCCAGGGGAGTCATGGAGACCCAGTACTTC. It encodes CASSLARGVMETQYF.

About this clonotype itself: The conserved phenylalanine or tryptophan normally closing the CDR3 is absent here, so this likely arose from a read error. The genes are TRBV12-3 or TRBV12-4 and TRBJ2-4; D is possibly TRBD1 or TRBD2 (5 bases each). The CDR3 is 13 residues long. Trimming pared 3 bases from V and 7 bases from J, leaving 10 bases between. Here the CDR3 reads CASSFRDANIQYI. The CDR3 coding sequence is TGTGCCAGCAGTTTCAGGGACGCGAACATTCAGTACATC.

On this clonotype itself: It is likely a read error, because the conserved phenylalanine at the end of the CDR3 is missing. It is unclear where the CDR3 begins or ends on the DNA, so no DNA is shown, and the CDR3 is as TCRdb lists it. The chain combines TRBV6-2 or TRBV6-3 with TRBJ2-2; the table assigns TRBD2, which was not confirmed against the DNA. The germline V gene has CDR1 MNHEY and CDR2 SVGEGT. 15 amino acids form the CDR3, both terminal residues included. The chain's CDR3 is CASSSRTTYIGELSS.

A word on this clonotype: At one boundary the junction diverges from the germline segment, which might be a read error. The chain employs TRBV6-6 and TRBJ2-7, with TRBD1 matching over 9 bases. CDR1 and CDR2 from the germline V gene are MNHNY and SVGAGI (reference sequence). This CDR3 has 14 amino acids. CDR3 sequence reads: CACSRDRDSYVQYF. CDR3 sequence (DNA): TGTGCCTGCAGCCGGGACAGGGATTCCTACGTGCAGTACTTC.